This T cell receptor (beta chain) stems from a study of blood T cell repertoires in COVID-19. For the study at large: Sample material is recorded as cDNA or gDNA derived from T cells, B-cell-depleted T cells, or PBMCs.

In the original workflow: How many nucleated cells were present was estimated from reference gene primer amplification. TCRdb's table, derived via immunoSEQ multiplex PCR, lists solely in-frame clones and lacks some. V and J calls and clone size are copied from that table; D and trimming were computed from the DNA. The data contain over 350,000 clones, around 89% of them singletons. The CDR3 has 16 residues. Trimming pared 3 bases from V and 3 bases from J, leaving 12 bases between. The germline CDR1 and CDR2 sequences are SGHDN and FVKESK. This clone was recorded only once. The sequenced sample was PBMCs or T cells enriched from blood (not recorded which). The clonotype comes from a woman aged 18-29 years who had recovered from COVID-19. The chain recombines TRBV14 with TRBJ1-6; D gene ambiguous. The CDR3 sequence is CASSHGQLIYNSPLHF. The CDR3 region has the DNA TGTGCCAGCAGCCATGGGCAGCTCATCTATAATTCACCCCTCCACTTT.